This T cell receptor beta chain originates from a study of regulatory T cells in long-lasting Graves disease. Whole-study findings and limits: TCR diversity was lower in persistent Graves' patients (versus newly diagnosed ones).

Construction of TCR beta libraries relied on iRepertoire HTBI primers and on Arm-PCR targeting CDR3 regions. TCRdb processed the multiplex PCR reads anew with MiXCR; each CDR3 protein has one entry. This sample has fewer than 400,000 distinct CDR3 sequences, with around 19% found just once. The CDR3 consists of 13 residues. The germline gives CDR1 DFQATT, CDR2 SNEGSKA (reference sequence). V was cut by 4 bases and J by 5 bases, with 15 bases left in between. This clonotype was counted only a few times. Its antigen is unidentified. Documented time point: persistent/refractory GD, antithyroid drugs over 5 years with positive TRAb. PBMCs provided the RNA from which the TCR library was made.

The clonotype originates from a female donor with Graves disease. Sequenced here: peripheral blood mononuclear cells (PBMCs), sampled when the disease was refractory, from a patient treated with antithyroid drugs. The chain links TRBV20-1 to TRBJ2-7, with D possibly TRBD2 on 5 matching bases. The CDR3 loop reads CSAKGNPGDEQYF. CDR3 coding DNA: TGCAGTGCTAAAGGGAATCCCGGGGACGAGCAGTACTTC.